This TCR beta chain was documented in a study of glioma-infiltrating T cells. General study points: Only very few CDR3 sequences appeared in both tissue and blood.

This clonotype was observed many times. Its antigen is unidentified. TCR alpha and beta CDR3 regions were amplified from RNA using iRepertoire nested multiplex PCR. TCRdb passed the multiplex PCR reads through MiXCR, listing each CDR3 protein once. This table holds around 43,000 distinct CDR3 sequences, around 20% found once. The junction had 4 bases not matched to a gene; V was cut back by 1 base and J by 8 bases. The CDR3 is 16 residues long. Germline values: CDR1 MGHRA, CDR2 YSYEKL. Material for sequencing was glioma tissue, nonneoplastic brain tissue, or PBMCs (not recorded which). The V and J genes are TRBV4-1 and TRBJ2-1; the match to TRBD2 covers 14 bases. The TCR was taken from a human donor with low-grade glioma or glioblastoma, undergoing nonglioma brain surgery, or in good health (not recorded which). The CDR3 reads CASSQGLAGGRDEQFF. The CDR3 DNA reads TGCGCCAGCAGCCAAGGACTAGCGGGGGGGAGAGATGAGCAGTTCTTC.